This TCR beta chain was retrieved from a study of blood T cell repertoires in COVID-19. The wider study: The United States, Italy and Spain supplied acute and convalescent COVID-19 samples. From T cells, B-cell-depleted T cells, or PBMCs came the material, which was cDNA or gDNA.

A remark on this clone: This sample also contains other DNA sequences that code for the same CDR3.

How the authors handled the data: From reference gene primer amplification, estimates of nucleated cell counts were derived. The table came from immunoSEQ multiplex PCR; TCRdb's copy has only in-frame clones and leaves some out. V and J calls and clone size are as listed in that table; D and trimming were resolved from the DNA. The sample comprises hundreds of thousands of clones, 85% to 90% of which are singletons, and about 1% rests with the top ten. Patients of the Seattle cohort, enrolled during active infection, were followed longitudinally. The CDR3 contains 14 residues. The J segment lost 3 bases and the V segment lost 5 bases, leaving 3 bases of the junction unmatched. Germline assignment: CDR1 MNHNY and CDR2 SVGAGI (reference sequence).

The chain combines TRBV6-6 with TRBJ2-1; 8 bases match TRBD2. Sequenced: peripheral blood. This TCR derives from a man between 18 and 35 years old with COVID-19, enrolled during active disease. CDR3 DNA: TGTGCCAGCAGTAGCGGGGGACTCTACAATGAGCAGTTCTTC. Translating gives CASSSGGLYNEQFF.